Each of the 25 T cell receptor beta chains below was sequenced from the same sample in a study of blood T cell repertoires in COVID-19. Sequencing used immunoSEQ multiplex PCR; TCRdb keeps in-frame clones, though not all of them. This table holds about 170,000 clones, roughly 70% found once. Sequenced sample: peripheral blood. The receptors here all came from an elderly woman with acute or convalescent COVID-19.

J is TRBJ2-1 and V is TRBV28; maybe TRBD2 (8 bases). Germline values: CDR1 MDHEN, CDR2 SYDVKM. The CDR3 covers 15 residues. Trimming took 7 bases from V and 7 from J, leaving 20 bases between them. DNA of the CDR3: TGTGCCAGCACCCGACAGGGTGTAGCGGGAAATGAGCAGTTCTTC. Translating it yields CASTRQGVAGNEQFF.

This chain joins TRBV5-1 and TRBJ2-3; tentative D call: TRBD2 (5 bases). This CDR3 has 13 residues. CDR1 and CDR2 (germline): SGHRS, YFSETQ. The V and J ends lost 4 bases and 8 bases respectively, with 14 bases between them. For the CDR3, the DNA is TGCGCCAGCAGCCCCCCAAATGGAGGTACGCAGTATTTT. Protein sequence: CASSPPNGGTQYF.

This clone counts as medium-sized. The chain employs TRBV25-1 and TRBJ2-2; D unresolved. Looked up from germline, CDR1 is MGHDK and CDR2 is SYGVNS. V lost 6 bases and J lost 3, with 11 bases in between. This CDR3 contains 14 residues. This CDR3 is CASRSGADTGELFF. The CDR3 DNA reads as TGTGCCAGCAGAAGTGGTGCGGACACCGGGGAGCTGTTTTTT.

The J gene is TRBJ1-2, the V gene TRBV13, with 7 bases identical to TRBD1. This CDR3 has 16 residues. The germline V gene has CDR1 PRHDT and CDR2 FYEKMQ (reference sequence). The V and J ends lost 4 bases and 3 bases, in that order; junction bases with no gene match: 11. Written as DNA, the CDR3 is TGTGCCAGCAGCTCCTCCGGTCGACAGGGCGACTATGGCTACACCTTC. This codes for CASSSSGRQGDYGYTF.

With respect to this clone: In the same sample, other DNA sequences code for this CDR3. The rearrangement uses TRBV28 and TRBJ1-5, with TRBD1 matching over 8 bases. CDR3 length equals 15 residues. Looked up from germline, CDR1 is MDHEN and CDR2 is SYDVKM. J gave up 4 bases and V 2 bases, and 4 bases lay outside the gene matches. This CDR3 reads CASSLPQGGNQPQHF. The CDR3 nucleotides read TGTGCCAGCAGTTTACCACAGGGGGGTAATCAGCCCCAGCATTTT.

The chain carries TRBV6-5 and TRBJ1-4; possibly TRBD1 for D (6 bases). Germline V lookup: CDR1 MNHEY, CDR2 SVGAGI. The CDR3 extends over 11 amino acids. Trimming cost V 6 bases and J 8 bases, with 7 bases left between them. The CDR3 sequence: CASSGQEKLFF. The CDR3 nucleotides read TGTGCCAGCAGCGGACAGGAAAAACTGTTTTTT.

This rearrangement joins TRBV5-4 to TRBJ2-3; 13 bases map to TRBD2. CDR1 SGHNT and CDR2 YYREEE come from the germline V gene (reference sequence). This CDR3 contains 16 residues. V lost 3 bases, J lost 4 bases, and 5 bases stayed unmatched. CDR3 in DNA: TGTGCCAGCAGCTCTGGACTAGCGGGAGAAGCAGATACGCAGTATTTT. This codes for CASSSGLAGEADTQYF.

This clone was seen just once. DNA of the CDR3: TGTGCCAGCGCCGGGCCGGGAGGGAATGAAAAACTGTTTTTT. It yields the protein CASAGPGGNEKLFF. The genes are TRBV2 and TRBJ1-4; D is unclear. Trimming took off 8 bases at V and 5 bases at J, with 15 bases between the two ends. Germline V gene data show CDR1 as SNHLY and CDR2 as FYNNEI. The CDR3 has 14 amino acids.

This chain links TRBV28 with TRBJ1-3; 7 nucleotides align to TRBD1. The ends lost 5 bases at V and 4 bases at J; junction bases unmatched: 5. The V gene's germline CDR1 is MDHEN and CDR2 SYDVKM. This CDR3 has 14 amino acids. The CDR3: CASSPPTGGNTIYF. In DNA form, the CDR3 reads TGTGCCAGCAGTCCCCCGACAGGGGGAAACACCATATATTTT.

This chain connects TRBV7-3 to TRBJ2-1; D may be TRBD1 (6 bases). The V gene's germline CDR1 is SGHTA and CDR2 FQGTGA. CDR3 length equals 13 residues. V lost 3 bases and J 7 bases, leaving 10 bases between the germline ends. CDR3 bases: TGTGCCAGCAGCTTCCAACAGGGAAATGAGCAGTTCTTC. Its protein product is CASSFQQGNEQFF.

The chain is built from TRBV7-9 and TRBJ2-7, with a possible D match to TRBD1 (5 bases). The CDR3 has 14 residues. CDR1 SEHNR and CDR2 FQNEAQ come from the germline V gene (reference sequence). Trimming removed 1 base from V and 8 bases from J, with 15 bases in between. The CDR3 here is CASSLVDGHPKQYF. CDR3 nucleotide sequence: TGTGCCAGCAGCTTAGTGGACGGACACCCTAAGCAGTACTTC.

V is TRBV10-1 and J is TRBJ2-3, with 7 positions matching TRBD1. CDR3 size: 14 residues. Germline-derived CDR1 and CDR2 are WNHNN and SYGVQD (reference sequence). Unmatched junction bases numbered 5, after V lost 5 bases and J lost 3 bases. CDR3 amino acids: CASSHRGPTDTQYF. CDR3 in DNA: TGCGCCAGCAGTCACAGGGGCCCGACAGATACGCAGTATTTT.

This clone occurred a few times. This chain uses TRBV7-9 with TRBJ1-1; 7 bases agree with TRBD1. CDR3 length: 17 amino acids. CDR1 and CDR2 (germline): SEHNR, FQNEAQ (reference sequence). V was clipped by 5 bases and J by 1 base; unmatched bases: 13. The CDR3 sequence: CASSTTEPRGANTEAFF. The CDR3 nucleotides read TGTGCCAGCAGCACGACCGAGCCCAGGGGGGCGAACACTGAAGCTTTCTTT.

The sample holds a few counts of this clone. The J gene is TRBJ2-3, the V gene TRBV6-1, with 7 bases lining up with TRBD2. The V gene end was trimmed by 3 bases and the J gene end by 0 bases; junction bases not matched to a gene: 9. The CDR3 has 17 amino acids. The germline gives CDR1 MNHNS, CDR2 SASEGT. The CDR3 DNA reads as TGTGCCAGCAGTGATCACTTTCTAGCGGCTAGCACAGATACGCAGTATTTT. Its protein product is CASSDHFLAASTDTQYF.

The chain recombines TRBV7-8 with TRBJ2-1, with 14 bases matching TRBD2. CDR3 length: 17 residues. Trimming removed 4 bases from V and 13 bases from J; junction bases left unmatched: 15. CDR1 and CDR2 from the germline V gene are SGHVS and FQNEAQ. The CDR3, as DNA: TGTGCCAGCAGCTCCTACACACCAGGACTAGCGGGAGGATTCCAGTTCTTC. It specifies CASSSYTPGLAGGFQFF.

The chain is built from TRBV10-3 and TRBJ2-7; 9 bases are a match to TRBD2. After removal of 5 bases from V and 0 bases from J, the junction contained 5 bases not matched to a gene. CDR1 and CDR2 (germline): ENHRY, SYGVKD. This CDR3 spans 15 amino acids. The CDR3 DNA is TGTGCCATCAGTCCGGGACTAGCTGCCTCCTACGAGCAGTACTTC. This gives the protein CAISPGLAASYEQYF.

The chain uses TRBV30 and TRBJ2-1, with 7 bases identical to TRBD2. Germline V gene data show CDR1 as GTSNPN and CDR2 as SVGIG (reference sequence). V shed 4 bases and J 4 bases; nucleotides not matched to a gene: 7. The CDR3 spans 14 residues. CDR3 loop: CAWTWGRAYNEQFF. CDR3 nucleotides: TGTGCCTGGACTTGGGGGAGGGCTTACAATGAGCAGTTCTTC.

This chain joins TRBV19 and TRBJ2-7, with TRBD1 as a possible D gene (5 bases). Trimming shortened V by 5 bases and J by 1 base, and 15 bases separated the two germline ends. This CDR3 comprises 15 residues. Per germline, CDR1 LNHDA and CDR2 SQIVND (reference sequence). The CDR3 sequence: CASSPRRALSYEQYF. The CDR3 DNA reads TGTGCCAGTAGTCCTCGCAGGGCACTATCCTACGAGCAGTACTTC. Full variable domain (rest looked up from reference TRBV19 and TRBJ2-7): DGGITQSPKYLFRKEGQNVTLSCEQNLNHDAMYWYRQDPGQGLRLIYYSQIVNDFQKGDIAEGYSVSREKKESFPLTVTSAQKNPTAFYLCASSPRRALSYEQYFGPGTRLTVT.

The sample holds a few counts of this clone. This chain links TRBV28 with TRBJ1-2, with D uncertain. This CDR3 spans 15 amino acids. From germline, CDR1 is MDHEN and CDR2 SYDVKM. Trimming took 4 bases from V and 0 from J, leaving 12 bases between them. The DNA of the CDR3 is TGTGCCAGCAGTTCCCCTCAGGAGGCTAACTATGGCTACACCTTC. Protein sequence: CASSSPQEANYGYTF.

The chain joins TRBV19 to TRBJ1-1, with TRBD1 as a possible D gene (5 bases). This CDR3 has 15 amino acids. Trimming stripped 7 bases from V and 3 bases from J, with 18 bases between. Germline V gives CDR1 LNHDA, CDR2 SQIVND (reference sequence). DNA for the CDR3: TGTGCCAGTACTTCATTTGGGGGAGGCGACACTGAAGCTTTCTTT. Translating gives CASTSFGGGDTEAFF.

The chain links TRBV30 to TRBJ1-3, with D uncertain. This CDR3 is built from 14 residues. Germline-derived CDR1 and CDR2 are GTSNPN and SVGIG (reference sequence). The germline V and J ends were trimmed by 0 bases and 1 base, with 7 bases remaining between them. The CDR3 loop is CAWSVGSSGNTIYF. The CDR3, as DNA: TGTGCCTGGAGTGTGGGCAGTTCTGGAAACACCATATATTTT.

The chain carries TRBV7-9 and TRBJ1-4; the match to TRBD1 covers 9 bases. V dropped 5 bases and J dropped 7; count of bases not matched to a gene: 5. Per germline, CDR1 SEHNR and CDR2 FQNEAQ (reference sequence). The CDR3 is 14 amino acids. CDR3 sequence (DNA): TGTGCCAGCAGCAGGACAGGGGAAATTGAAAAACTGTTTTTT. Translation gives CASSRTGEIEKLFF.

The genes are TRBV9 and TRBJ2-2; 10 bases are shared with TRBD2. CDR1 and CDR2 from the germline V gene are SGDLS and YYNGEE. V was pared by 3 bases and J by 3 bases, with 14 bases of the junction left unmatched. This CDR3 has 19 amino acids. As DNA, the CDR3 is TGTGCCAGCAGCGCCTCGGCTAGCGGGAGCCACCGTGACACCGGGGAGCTGTTTTTT. Translation: CASSASASGSHRDTGELFF.

The gene calls are TRBV11-2 and TRBJ2-2; D perhaps matches TRBD1 (6 bases). Germline V gene data show CDR1 as SGHAT and CDR2 as FQNNGV. Trimming removed 5 bases from V and 6 bases from J, with 16 bases in between. There are 15 residues in the CDR3. This chain's CDR3 is CASSPRLEGAGELFF. In DNA form, the CDR3 reads TGTGCCAGCAGCCCGCGACTCGAGGGGGCCGGGGAGCTGTTTTTT.

The gene calls are TRBV9 and TRBJ2-2; D may be TRBD1 (6 bases). Trimming took off 0 bases at V and 2 bases at J, with 11 bases between the two ends. The CDR3 spans 16 residues. CDR1 SGDLS and CDR2 YYNGEE come from the germline V gene. The CDR3 region is CASSVGGGANTGELFF. In nucleotides, the CDR3 is TGTGCCAGCAGCGTAGGTGGGGGCGCAAACACCGGGGAGCTGTTTTTT. The full variable domain, completed using reference TRBV9 and TRBJ2-2, is DSGVTQTPKHLITATGQRVTLRCSPRSGDLSVYWYQQSLDQGLQFLIQYYNGEERAKGNILERFSAQQFPDLHSELNLSSLELGDSALYFCASSVGGGANTGELFFGEGSRLTVL.